Each of the 2 T cell receptor beta chains below was sequenced from the same sample in a study of T-cell memory formation after mild COVID-19. TCRdb itself ran the 5' RACE reads through MiXCR, one entry per CDR3 protein. The sample has 350,000 to 500,000 distinct CDR3 sequences; about a quarter are singletons. Sequencing was done on a sample of PBMCs or a T cell subset sorted from them (not recorded which). The receptors come from an adult woman who had mild COVID-19 (a few samples of this study predate the infection). Cell type and time point are not known.

The V and J genes are TRBV19 and TRBJ1-2, with TRBD1 matching 7 bases. This CDR3 comprises 14 residues. CDR1 is LNHDA, CDR2 SQIVND, per germline (reference sequence). The ends lost 1 base at V and 3 bases at J; junction bases unmatched: 2. The CDR3 spells CASSIVQGDYGYTF. The DNA of the CDR3 is TGTGCCAGTAGTATAGTTCAGGGGGACTATGGCTACACCTTC.

Here the CDR3 DNA reads TGTGCCAGCAGTGGGGACTTGACAGGGACATATGGCTACACCTTC. Translating it yields CASSGDLTGTYGYTF. The chain recombines TRBV2 with TRBJ1-2, with 7 bases fitting TRBD1. The V gene's germline CDR1 is SNHLY and CDR2 FYNNEI. The CDR3 covers 15 residues. V lost 4 bases to trimming and J lost 5 bases; unmatched junction nucleotides: 10.